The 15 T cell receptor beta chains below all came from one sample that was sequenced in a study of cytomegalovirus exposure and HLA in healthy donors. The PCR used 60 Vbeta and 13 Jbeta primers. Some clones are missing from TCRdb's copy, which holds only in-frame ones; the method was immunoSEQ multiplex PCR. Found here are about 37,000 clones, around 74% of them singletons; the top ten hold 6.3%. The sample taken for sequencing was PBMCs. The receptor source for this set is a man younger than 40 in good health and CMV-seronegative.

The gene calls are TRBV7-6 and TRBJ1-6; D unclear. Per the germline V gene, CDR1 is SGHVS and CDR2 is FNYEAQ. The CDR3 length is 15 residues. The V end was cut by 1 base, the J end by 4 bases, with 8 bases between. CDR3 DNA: TGTGCCAGCAGCTTAGAAACCGGTTATAATTCACCCCTCCACTTT. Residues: CASSLETGYNSPLHF.

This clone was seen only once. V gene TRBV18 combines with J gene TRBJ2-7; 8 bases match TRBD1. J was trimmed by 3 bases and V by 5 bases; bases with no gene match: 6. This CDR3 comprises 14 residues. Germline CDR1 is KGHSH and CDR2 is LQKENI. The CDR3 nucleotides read TGTGCCAGCTCAGCCGGGACAGGATTCTACGAGCAGTACTTC. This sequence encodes CASSAGTGFYEQYF.

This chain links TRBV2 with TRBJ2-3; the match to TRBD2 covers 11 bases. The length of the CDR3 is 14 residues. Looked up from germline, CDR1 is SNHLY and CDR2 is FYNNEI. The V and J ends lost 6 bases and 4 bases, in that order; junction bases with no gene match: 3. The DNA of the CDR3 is TGTGCCAGCAGCACTAGCGGGGGCTCAGATACGCAGTATTTT. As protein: CASSTSGGSDTQYF.

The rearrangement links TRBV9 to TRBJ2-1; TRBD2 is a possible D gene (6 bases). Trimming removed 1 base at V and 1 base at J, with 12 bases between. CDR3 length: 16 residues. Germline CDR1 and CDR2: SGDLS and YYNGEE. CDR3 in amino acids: CASSVSSGVSYNEQFF. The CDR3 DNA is TGTGCCAGCAGCGTATCCTCGGGGGTATCCTACAATGAGCAGTTCTTC.

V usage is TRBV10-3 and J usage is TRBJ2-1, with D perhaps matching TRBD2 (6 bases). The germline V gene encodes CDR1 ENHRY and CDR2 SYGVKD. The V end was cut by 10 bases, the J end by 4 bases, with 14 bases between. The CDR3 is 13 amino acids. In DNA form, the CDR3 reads TGTGCCACCTCCGGGAGAGGGTACAATGAGCAGTTCTTC. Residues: CATSGRGYNEQFF.

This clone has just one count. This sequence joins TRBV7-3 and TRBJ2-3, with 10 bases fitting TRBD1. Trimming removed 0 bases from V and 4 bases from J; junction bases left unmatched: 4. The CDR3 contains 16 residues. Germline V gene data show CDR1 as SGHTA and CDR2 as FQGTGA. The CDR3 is CASSLTFGTGADTQYF. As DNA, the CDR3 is TGTGCCAGCAGCTTAACCTTCGGGACAGGGGCAGATACGCAGTATTTT.

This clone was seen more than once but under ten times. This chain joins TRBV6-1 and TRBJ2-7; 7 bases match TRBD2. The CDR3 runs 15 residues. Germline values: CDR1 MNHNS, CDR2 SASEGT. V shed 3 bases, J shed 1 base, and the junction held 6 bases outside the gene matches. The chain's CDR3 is CASSEELARSYEQYF. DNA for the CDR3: TGTGCCAGCAGTGAGGAACTAGCGAGGTCCTACGAGCAGTACTTC.

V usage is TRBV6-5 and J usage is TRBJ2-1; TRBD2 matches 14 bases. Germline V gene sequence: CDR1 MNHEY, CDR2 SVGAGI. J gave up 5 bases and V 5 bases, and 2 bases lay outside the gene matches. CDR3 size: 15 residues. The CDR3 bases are TGTGCCAGCAGTGGACTAGCGGGAGGCGACAATGAGCAGTTCTTC. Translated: CASSGLAGGDNEQFF.

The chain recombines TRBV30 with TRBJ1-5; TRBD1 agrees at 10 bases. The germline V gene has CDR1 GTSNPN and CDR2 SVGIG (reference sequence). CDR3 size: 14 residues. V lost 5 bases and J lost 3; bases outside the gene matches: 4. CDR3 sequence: CAWGTGENNQPQHF. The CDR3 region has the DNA TGTGCCTGGGGGACAGGGGAAAACAATCAGCCCCAGCATTTT.

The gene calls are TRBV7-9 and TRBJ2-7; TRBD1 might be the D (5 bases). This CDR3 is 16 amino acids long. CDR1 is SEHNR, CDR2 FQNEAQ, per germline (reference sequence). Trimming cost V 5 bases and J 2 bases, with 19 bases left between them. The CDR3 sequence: CASSLSGHRSTYEQYF. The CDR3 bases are TGTGCCAGCAGCCTCTCGGGCCACAGGTCAACCTACGAGCAGTACTTC.

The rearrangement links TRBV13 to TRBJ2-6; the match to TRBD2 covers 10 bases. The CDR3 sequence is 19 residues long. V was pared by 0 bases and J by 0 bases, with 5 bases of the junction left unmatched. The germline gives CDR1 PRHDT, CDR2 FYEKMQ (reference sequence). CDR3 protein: CASSLGSLAGYSGANVLTF. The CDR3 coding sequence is TGTGCCAGCAGCTTAGGCTCACTAGCGGGGTACTCTGGGGCCAACGTCCTGACTTTC.

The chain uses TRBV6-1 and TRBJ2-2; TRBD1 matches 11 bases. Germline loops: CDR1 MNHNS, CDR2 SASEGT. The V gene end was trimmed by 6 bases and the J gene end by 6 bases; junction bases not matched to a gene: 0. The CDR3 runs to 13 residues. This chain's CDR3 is CASRGQGAGELFF. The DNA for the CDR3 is TGTGCCAGCAGGGGACAGGGGGCCGGGGAGCTGTTTTTT.

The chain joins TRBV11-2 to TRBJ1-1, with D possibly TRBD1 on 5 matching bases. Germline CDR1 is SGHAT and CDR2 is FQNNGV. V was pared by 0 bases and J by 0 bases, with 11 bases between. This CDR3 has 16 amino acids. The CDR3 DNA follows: TGTGCCAGCAGCTTAGAACGAAACAGGATGAACACTGAAGCTTTCTTT. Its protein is CASSLERNRMNTEAFF.

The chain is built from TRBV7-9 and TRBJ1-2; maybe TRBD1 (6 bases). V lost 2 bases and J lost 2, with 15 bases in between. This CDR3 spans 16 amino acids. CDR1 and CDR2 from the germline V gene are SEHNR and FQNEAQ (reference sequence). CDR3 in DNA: TGTGCCAGCAGCTTAAGTACAGGGCTGCCAAACTATGGCTACACCTTC. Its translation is CASSLSTGLPNYGYTF.

The CDR3 sequence is CASSPGQVLETQYF. The CDR3 DNA reads TGTGCCAGCAGTCCGGGACAGGTCTTAGAGACCCAGTACTTC. V and J are TRBV2 and TRBJ2-5, with TRBD1 matching 8 bases. The junction had 6 bases not matched to a gene; V was cut back by 5 bases and J by 4 bases. CDR1 and CDR2 (germline): SNHLY, FYNNEI. The CDR3 has 14 residues.